Listed below are T cell receptor beta chains from one sample, sequenced in a study of blood T cell repertoires in COVID-19. The data were produced by immunoSEQ multiplex PCR, yet TCRdb's version contains in-frame clones alone and is incomplete. The sample contains about 160,000 clones, just under 80% of which appear only once. The sample comprised peripheral blood. The receptors here all came from a woman of 80 years or more with acute or convalescent COVID-19. Both conserved end residues are part of each CDR3. Fields, in order: clone size, J gene, V gene, D gene, CDR3 DNA, CDR3 protein. D genes are given only for firm matches. Some rows have no size entry. The others give once, few or many, or a class for an expanded clone.

clone_size: NA; j_call: TRBJ1-4; v_call: TRBV6-5; d_call: NA; cdr3_nt: TGTGCCAGCACGGAAGTGGGGGCCCTGGGTGGAAAACTGTTTTTT; cdr3_aa: CASTEVGALGGKLFF
clone_size: once; j_call: TRBJ1-1; v_call: TRBV27; d_call: NA; cdr3_nt: TGTGCCAGCAGGGCCAGACAGAGGCAGGGCACTGAAGCTTTCTTT; cdr3_aa: CASRARQRQGTEAFF
clone_size: NA; j_call: TRBJ1-5; v_call: TRBV28; d_call: NA; cdr3_nt: TGTGCCAGCAGTTTACAGTCCATTTCCCAGCATTTT; cdr3_aa: CASSLQSISQHF
clone_size: NA; j_call: TRBJ1-2; v_call: TRBV30; d_call: TRBD1; cdr3_nt: TGTGCCTGGAGTCACGGACAGGGGGATGGCTACACCTTC; cdr3_aa: CAWSHGQGDGYTF
clone_size: NA; j_call: TRBJ2-1; v_call: TRBV7-3; d_call: NA; cdr3_nt: TGTGCCAGCAGCCGACTAGAGGGCAATGAGCAGTTCTTC; cdr3_aa: CASSRLEGNEQFF
clone_size: NA; j_call: TRBJ2-7; v_call: TRBV28; d_call: TRBD1; cdr3_nt: TGTGCCAGCAGTTTATTGGGCAGGGGGCTGGCCTACGAGCAGTACTTC; cdr3_aa: CASSLLGRGLAYEQYF
clone_size: NA; j_call: TRBJ2-3; v_call: TRBV4-2; d_call: TRBD2; cdr3_nt: TGTGCCAGCAGCCAAGAGGGACTAGCGGGGCCACAAAATACGCAGTATTTT; cdr3_aa: CASSQEGLAGPQNTQYF
clone_size: NA; j_call: TRBJ2-7; v_call: TRBV29-1; d_call: NA; cdr3_nt: TGCAGCGTTGATGTTAGCGGACACTACGAGCAGTACTTC; cdr3_aa: CSVDVSGHYEQYF
clone_size: NA; j_call: TRBJ2-2; v_call: TRBV11-2; d_call: TRBD1; cdr3_nt: TGTGCCAGCAGCTTAGGGCCTGGGACAGGGAGAACCGGGGAGCTGTTTTTT; cdr3_aa: CASSLGPGTGRTGELFF
clone_size: NA; j_call: TRBJ2-5; v_call: TRBV5-1; d_call: TRBD1; cdr3_nt: TGCGCCAGCAGCTTGCGGGACAGACAAGAGACCCAGTACTTC; cdr3_aa: CASSLRDRQETQYF
clone_size: NA; j_call: TRBJ1-1; v_call: TRBV14; d_call: TRBD1; cdr3_nt: TGTGCCAGCAGCCAAGGCATCAGGGGGCGAGCTGAAGCTTTCTTT; cdr3_aa: CASSQGIRGRAEAFF
clone_size: NA; j_call: TRBJ1-5; v_call: TRBV18; d_call: NA; cdr3_nt: TGTGCCAGCTCCACCGCGGGTCAGCCCCAGCATTTT; cdr3_aa: CASSTAGQPQHF
clone_size: NA; j_call: TRBJ1-5; v_call: TRBV4-1; d_call: NA; cdr3_nt: TGCGCCAGCAGCCAAGGCCCCTACGGGACCCAGCATTTT; cdr3_aa: CASSQGPYGTQHF
clone_size: NA; j_call: TRBJ2-7; v_call: TRBV30; d_call: TRBD1; cdr3_nt: TGTGCCTCGGACAGGGGGGGAGAGCAGTACTTC; cdr3_aa: CASDRGGEQYF
clone_size: NA; j_call: TRBJ1-2; v_call: TRBV23-1; d_call: NA; cdr3_nt: TGCGCCAGCAGTCCCAGTCATGGCTACACCTTC; cdr3_aa: CASSPSHGYTF
clone_size: few; j_call: TRBJ1-5; v_call: TRBV28; d_call: NA; cdr3_nt: TGTGCCAGCAGTTTCAGGGTTGTAGGGCACAATCAGCCCCAGCATTTT; cdr3_aa: CASSFRVVGHNQPQHF
clone_size: NA; j_call: TRBJ1-6; v_call: TRBV7-2; d_call: NA; cdr3_nt: TGTGCCAGCAGCTTAACGGGACAAAAAAATTCACCCCTCCACTTT; cdr3_aa: CASSLTGQKNSPLHF
clone_size: NA; j_call: TRBJ2-3; v_call: TRBV9; d_call: NA; cdr3_nt: TGTGCCAGCAGCGTAGGTCCACAGGGCGGCCCAGATACGCAGTATTTT; cdr3_aa: CASSVGPQGGPDTQYF
clone_size: NA; j_call: TRBJ1-2; v_call: TRBV30; d_call: NA; cdr3_nt: TGTGCCTGGAGTCTTCTTGGGGGCGCTAACTATGGCTACACCTTC; cdr3_aa: CAWSLLGGANYGYTF
clone_size: NA; j_call: TRBJ2-2; v_call: TRBV5-1; d_call: TRBD2; cdr3_nt: TGCGCCAGCAGCGGGACTAGCGGGGGGGCCGCTGGCGGGGAGCTGTTTTTT; cdr3_aa: CASSGTSGGAAGGELFF
clone_size: NA; j_call: TRBJ1-2; v_call: TRBV18; d_call: TRBD1; cdr3_nt: TGTGCCAGCTCACGTCTCCAGGACAGGGATAGTGGCTACACCTTC; cdr3_aa: CASSRLQDRDSGYTF
clone_size: once; j_call: TRBJ1-2; v_call: TRBV5-1; d_call: TRBD1; cdr3_nt: TGCGCCAGCAGCTTGTTAGCCGGACAGGGGGCTATCGACTATGGCTACACCTTC; cdr3_aa: CASSLLAGQGAIDYGYTF
clone_size: NA; j_call: TRBJ2-7; v_call: TRBV2; d_call: NA; cdr3_nt: TGTGCCATCATTCCGGGTTTGTTGACCTACGAGCAGTACTTC; cdr3_aa: CAIIPGLLTYEQYF
clone_size: NA; j_call: TRBJ1-1; v_call: TRBV11-2; d_call: TRBD1; cdr3_nt: TGTGCCAGCAGCTTACGCGGGACAGGGAACACTGAAGCTTTCTTT; cdr3_aa: CASSLRGTGNTEAFF
clone_size: once; j_call: TRBJ2-7; v_call: TRBV5-1; d_call: NA; cdr3_nt: TGCGCCAGCAGCTTTCAGGGGTACGAGCAGTACTTC; cdr3_aa: CASSFQGYEQYF
clone_size: NA; j_call: TRBJ1-3; v_call: TRBV19; d_call: NA; cdr3_nt: TGTGCCAGTAGTATGCAGGGGCCTGGAAACACCATATATTTT; cdr3_aa: CASSMQGPGNTIYF
clone_size: NA; j_call: TRBJ2-2; v_call: TRBV5-1; d_call: TRBD1; cdr3_nt: TGCGCCAGCAGCGGAGGACAGGGGGCGGGGACCGGGGAGCTGTTTTTT; cdr3_aa: CASSGGQGAGTGELFF
clone_size: NA; j_call: TRBJ2-1; v_call: TRBV24-1; d_call: TRBD2; cdr3_nt: TGTGCCACCAGTGATAGGACTAGCGGGAGGGCTATGGGGCAGTTCTTC; cdr3_aa: CATSDRTSGRAMGQFF
clone_size: NA; j_call: TRBJ1-5; v_call: TRBV19; d_call: NA; cdr3_nt: TGTGCCAGTAGTAGCGGTCAGGGGAGTTATCAGCCCCAGCATTTT; cdr3_aa: CASSSGQGSYQPQHF
clone_size: NA; j_call: TRBJ2-7; v_call: TRBV4-1; d_call: TRBD2; cdr3_nt: TGCGCCAGCAGCCCGGGCCCGGCTAGCGGGAGTAGTTACGAGCAGTACTTC; cdr3_aa: CASSPGPASGSSYEQYF
clone_size: NA; j_call: TRBJ1-1; v_call: TRBV29-1; d_call: NA; cdr3_nt: TGCAGCGTTGCGTTTTCCACTGAAGCTTTCTTT; cdr3_aa: CSVAFSTEAFF
clone_size: NA; j_call: TRBJ1-2; v_call: TRBV9; d_call: TRBD1; cdr3_nt: TGTGCCAGCAGCCCTGGGACAGGGAGGAACTATGGCTACACCTTC; cdr3_aa: CASSPGTGRNYGYTF
clone_size: NA; j_call: TRBJ2-5; v_call: TRBV6-6; d_call: TRBD1; cdr3_nt: TGTGCCAGCAGCTCGGGACAGGGAGGCGAGACCCAGTACTTC; cdr3_aa: CASSSGQGGETQYF
clone_size: NA; j_call: TRBJ1-1; v_call: TRBV9; d_call: NA; cdr3_nt: TGTGCCAGCAGCCCTAGCGGGGGTGGTTCGTCTCGGGGAGCTTTCTTT; cdr3_aa: CASSPSGGGSSRGAFF
clone_size: NA; j_call: TRBJ2-3; v_call: TRBV19; d_call: NA; cdr3_nt: TGTGCCAGTAGGGCAACTACGTCGAGCACAGATACGCAGTATTTT; cdr3_aa: CASRATTSSTDTQYF
clone_size: few; j_call: TRBJ2-7; v_call: TRBV14; d_call: NA; cdr3_nt: TGTGCCAGCAGCCAAACAGGGAAGAGCTCCTACGAGCAGTACTTC; cdr3_aa: CASSQTGKSSYEQYF
clone_size: NA; j_call: TRBJ2-7; v_call: TRBV28; d_call: NA; cdr3_nt: TGTGCCAGCCTCAAAGGAGGACTTTTTCTTCACGAGCAGTACTTC; cdr3_aa: CASLKGGLFLHEQYF
clone_size: few; j_call: TRBJ2-7; v_call: TRBV18; d_call: NA; cdr3_nt: TGTGCCAGCTCACCAAGTTCGTACGGGGGAGGTTACTACGAGCAGTACTTC; cdr3_aa: CASSPSSYGGGYYEQYF
clone_size: NA; j_call: TRBJ1-4; v_call: TRBV28; d_call: TRBD1; cdr3_nt: TGTGCCAGCAGTCCCGGGACAGGGCGGGAAAAACTGTTTTTT; cdr3_aa: CASSPGTGREKLFF
clone_size: once; j_call: TRBJ2-1; v_call: TRBV6-5; d_call: NA; cdr3_nt: TGTGCAGTAAGGCCCCCAGGTGGGCAGTTCTTC; cdr3_aa: CAVRPPGGQFF
clone_size: NA; j_call: TRBJ2-2; v_call: TRBV18; d_call: TRBD1; cdr3_nt: TGTGCCAGCTCACCACGGGGACAGAGAACGAACACCGGGGAGCTGTTTTTT; cdr3_aa: CASSPRGQRTNTGELFF